This T cell receptor beta chain was obtained from a study of control samples from healthy donors and cancer patients. Profiling relied on immunoSEQ multiplex PCR, and the TCRdb table lists in-frame clones only, not all of them. Among around 150,000 clones listed, approximately 94% were seen once. The CDR3 is 15 residues long. Germline V CDR1 and CDR2: LGHNT, FRNRAP. J lost 4 bases, V lost 1 base, and 2 bases had no gene match. The V and J genes are TRBV12-5 and TRBJ2-3; 10 nucleotides align to TRBD1. Sequenced sample: PBMCs. The clonotype was recovered from a man between 60 and 70 years old with colorectal cancer. CDR3 amino acids: CASGLGTGGSDTQYF. The CDR3, as DNA: TGTGCTAGTGGTTTGGGGACAGGGGGATCAGATACGCAGTATTTT. Complete variable domain (other parts from reference TRBV12-5 and TRBJ2-3): DARVTQTPRHKVTEMGQEVTMRCQPILGHNTVFWYRQTMMQGLELLAYFRNRAPLDDSGMPKDRFSAEMPDATLATLKIQPSEPRDSAVYFCASGLGTGGSDTQYFGPGTRLTVL.